One and the same sample provided the 5 T cell receptor beta chains below, sequenced in a study of T-cell memory formation after mild COVID-19. TCRdb called the 5' RACE reads again in MiXCR, with one record for every CDR3 protein. This table holds 280,000 or so distinct CDR3 sequences, 8.2% found once. The sample consisted of PBMCs or a T cell subset sorted from them (not recorded which). The receptor source for this set is a man aged 18 to 30 who had mild COVID-19 (a few samples of this study predate the infection). Cell type and time point are not known.

This clonotype was picked up a small number of times. The genes are TRBV10-3 and TRBJ2-5, with 7 nucleotides matching TRBD1. V was pared by 4 bases and J by 5 bases, with 7 bases of the junction left unmatched. CDR3 length: 14 residues. CDR1 and CDR2 from the germline V gene are ENHRY and SYGVKD. CDR3 sequence reads: CAISGDSNWETQYF. The DNA for the CDR3 is TGTGCCATCAGTGGGGACAGTAATTGGGAGACCCAGTACTTC.

The chain recombines TRBV4-1 with TRBJ1-1; 7 bases align to TRBD1. Germline V gene data show CDR1 as MGHRA and CDR2 as YSYEKL. This CDR3 is built from 14 residues. J was trimmed by 5 bases and V by 4 bases; bases with no gene match: 7. CDR3 bases: TGCGCCAGCAGCCCTGGCACAGGGGAGACTGAAGCTTTCTTT. Its translation is CASSPGTGETEAFF.

The rearrangement uses TRBV21-1 and TRBJ1-6. TRBV21-1 is shown as a pseudogene. This CDR3 has 16 amino acids. The CDR3 protein is CASSKAKGNYNSPLHF. CDR3 nucleotide sequence: TGTGCCAGCAGCAAAGCAAAGGGAAACTATAATTCACCCCTCCACTTT.

This clonotype has only a few counts. CDR3 nucleotides: TGCGCCAGTGGACCTACCGCAGATACGCAGTATTTT. It codes for CASGPTADTQYF. The chain has TRBV23-1 and TRBJ2-3, with D unclear. TRBV23-1 is designated an ORF whose function remains uncertain. The CDR3 is 12 amino acids. Trimming left V 9 bases short and J 4 bases short, with 11 bases between.

The chain has TRBV20-1 and TRBJ2-3; the match to TRBD2 covers 8 bases. CDR1 and CDR2 from the germline V gene are DFQATT and SNEGSKA (reference sequence). V lost 6 bases to trimming and J lost 4 bases; unmatched junction nucleotides: 9. The CDR3 length is 14 residues. CDR3 loop: CSAPKAGGSDTQYF. CDR3 coding DNA: TGCAGTGCCCCTAAGGCGGGGGGCTCAGATACGCAGTATTTT.